This T cell receptor (beta chain) was observed in a study of lymphopenia after photon versus proton radiotherapy. Overall study results and limits: A bigger post-nadir fall in TCR diversity correlated inversely with survival time in deceased patients. Relative stability marked proton patients; photon patients lost diversity and naive cells. After lymphocyte nadir, photon-treated repertoires showed oligoclonal expansion, especially CD8+ Temra.

Concerning this clone: Its antigen is unknown.

Profiling relied on immunoSEQ multiplex PCR, and the TCRdb table lists in-frame clones only, not all of them. The data show some 20,000 clones, approximately 90% seen once. V dropped 0 bases and J dropped 4 bases, with 5 bases sitting between them. This CDR3 comprises 13 residues. The germline V gene has CDR1 LGHNA and CDR2 YSLEER. The source material was peripheral blood, sampled from a patient treated with proton-based radiotherapy. J is TRBJ2-3 and V is TRBV4-3; D unclear. This TCR was recovered from a man older than 75 with esophageal cancer. This chain's CDR3 is CASSQDPADTQYF. The CDR3 DNA reads TGCGCCAGCAGCCAAGATCCCGCAGATACGCAGTATTTT.